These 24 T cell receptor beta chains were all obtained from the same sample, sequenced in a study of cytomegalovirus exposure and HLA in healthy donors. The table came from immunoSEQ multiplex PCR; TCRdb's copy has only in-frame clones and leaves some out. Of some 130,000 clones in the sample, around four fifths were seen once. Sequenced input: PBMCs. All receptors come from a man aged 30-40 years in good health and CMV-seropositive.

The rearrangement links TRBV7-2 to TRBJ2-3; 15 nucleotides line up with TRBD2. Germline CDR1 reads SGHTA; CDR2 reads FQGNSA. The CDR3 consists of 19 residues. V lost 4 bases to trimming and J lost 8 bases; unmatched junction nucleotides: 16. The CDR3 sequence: CASSYHPGTSGGILFTQYF. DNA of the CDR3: TGTGCCAGCAGCTACCACCCCGGGACTAGCGGGGGGATCCTTTTTACGCAGTATTTT.

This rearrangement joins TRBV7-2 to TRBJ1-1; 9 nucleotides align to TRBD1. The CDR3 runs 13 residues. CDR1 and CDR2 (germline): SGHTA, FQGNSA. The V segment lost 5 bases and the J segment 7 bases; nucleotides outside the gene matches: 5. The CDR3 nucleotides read TGTGCCAGCAGCCTAACAGGGGGCTTTGAAGCTTTCTTT. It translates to CASSLTGGFEAFF. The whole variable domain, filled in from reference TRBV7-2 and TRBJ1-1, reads GAGVSQSPSNKVTEKGKDVELRCDPISGHTALYWYRQSLGQGLEFLIYFQGNSAPDKSGLPSDRFSAERTGGSVSTLTIQRTQQEDSAVYLCASSLTGGFEAFFGQGTRLTVV.

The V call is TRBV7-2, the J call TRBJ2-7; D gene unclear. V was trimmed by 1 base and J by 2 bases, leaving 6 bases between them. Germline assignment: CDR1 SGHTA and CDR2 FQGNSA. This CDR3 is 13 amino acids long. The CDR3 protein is CASSLVGTYEQYF. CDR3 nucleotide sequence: TGTGCCAGCAGCTTAGTGGGCACCTACGAGCAGTACTTC.

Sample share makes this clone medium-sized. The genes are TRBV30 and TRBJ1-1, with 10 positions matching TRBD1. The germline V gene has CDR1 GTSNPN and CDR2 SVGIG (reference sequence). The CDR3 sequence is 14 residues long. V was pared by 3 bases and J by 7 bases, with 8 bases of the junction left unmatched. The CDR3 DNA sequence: TGTGCCTGGAGCGCCGACAGGGGGCAGAGTGAAGCTTTCTTT. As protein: CAWSADRGQSEAFF.

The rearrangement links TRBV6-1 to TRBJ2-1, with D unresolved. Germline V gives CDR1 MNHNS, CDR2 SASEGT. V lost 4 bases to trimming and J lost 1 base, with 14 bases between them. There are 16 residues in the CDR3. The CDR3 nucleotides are TGTGCCAGCAGTGGGAGAGCTGCTGAGTCCTACAATGAGCAGTTCTTC. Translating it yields CASSGRAAESYNEQFF.

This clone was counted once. The CDR3 sequence is CASTRLAGRFSYNEQFF. The CDR3 DNA is TGCGCCAGCACGAGGTTAGCGGGCCGATTCTCCTACAATGAGCAGTTCTTC. This chain connects TRBV10-2 to TRBJ2-1; 7 nucleotides align to TRBD2. The CDR3 is 17 amino acids. V dropped 7 bases and J dropped 0; count of bases not matched to a gene: 12. From germline, CDR1 is WSHSY and CDR2 SAAADI.

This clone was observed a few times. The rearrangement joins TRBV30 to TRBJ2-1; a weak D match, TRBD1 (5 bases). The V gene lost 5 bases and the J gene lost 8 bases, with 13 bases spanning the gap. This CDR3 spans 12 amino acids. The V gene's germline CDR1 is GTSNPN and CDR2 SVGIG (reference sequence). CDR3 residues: CAWASWGHEQFF. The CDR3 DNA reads TGTGCCTGGGCGTCTTGGGGCCATGAGCAGTTCTTC.

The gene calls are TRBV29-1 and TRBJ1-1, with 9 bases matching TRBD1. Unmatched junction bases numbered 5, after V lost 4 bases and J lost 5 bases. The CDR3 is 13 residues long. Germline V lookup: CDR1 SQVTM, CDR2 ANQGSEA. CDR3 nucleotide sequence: TGCAGCGTTGGGACAGGGGCTTCGACTGAAGCTTTCTTT. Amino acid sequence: CSVGTGASTEAFF. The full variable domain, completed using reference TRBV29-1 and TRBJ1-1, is SAVISQKPSRDICQRGTSLTIQCQVDSQVTMMFWYRQQPGQSLTLIATANQGSEATYESGFVIDKFPISRPNLTFSTLTVSNMSPEDSSIYLCSVGTGASTEAFFGQGTRLTVV.

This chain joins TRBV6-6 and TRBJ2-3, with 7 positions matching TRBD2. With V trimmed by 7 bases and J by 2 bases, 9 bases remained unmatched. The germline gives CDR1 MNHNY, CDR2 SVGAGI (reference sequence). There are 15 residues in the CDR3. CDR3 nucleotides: TGTGCCAGCACGCCCAGCGGGGCGTTCACAGATACGCAGTATTTT. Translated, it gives CASTPSGAFTDTQYF.

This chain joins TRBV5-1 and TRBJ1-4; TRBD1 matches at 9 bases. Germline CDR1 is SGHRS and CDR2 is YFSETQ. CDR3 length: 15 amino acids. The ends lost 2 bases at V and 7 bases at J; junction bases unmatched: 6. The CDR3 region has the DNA TGCGCCAGCAGCTTCTCCGGGACAGGGAGTGAAAAACTGTTTTTT. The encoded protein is CASSFSGTGSEKLFF. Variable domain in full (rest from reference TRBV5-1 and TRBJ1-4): KAGVTQTPRYLIKTRGQQVTLSCSPISGHRSVSWYQQTPGQGLQFLFEYFSETQRNKGNFPGRFSGRQFSNSRSEMNVSTLELGDSALYLCASSFSGTGSEKLFFGSGTQLSVL.

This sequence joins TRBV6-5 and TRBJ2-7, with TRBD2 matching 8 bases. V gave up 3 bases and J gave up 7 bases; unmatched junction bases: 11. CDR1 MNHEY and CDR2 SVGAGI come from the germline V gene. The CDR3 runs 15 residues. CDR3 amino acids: CASSYRMRGAGEQYF. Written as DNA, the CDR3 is TGTGCCAGCAGTTATCGGATGCGGGGGGCTGGTGAGCAGTACTTC.

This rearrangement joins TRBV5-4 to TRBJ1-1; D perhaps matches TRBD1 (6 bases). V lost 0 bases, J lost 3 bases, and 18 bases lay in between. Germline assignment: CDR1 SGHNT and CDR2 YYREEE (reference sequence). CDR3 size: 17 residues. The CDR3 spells CASSLDPPDRTYTEAFF. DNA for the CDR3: TGTGCCAGCAGCTTGGACCCCCCCGACAGGACCTACACTGAAGCTTTCTTT.

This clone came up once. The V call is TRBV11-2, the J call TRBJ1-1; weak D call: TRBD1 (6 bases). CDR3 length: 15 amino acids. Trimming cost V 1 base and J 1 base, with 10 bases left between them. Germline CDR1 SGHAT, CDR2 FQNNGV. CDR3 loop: CASSLGPGANTEAFF. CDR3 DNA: TGTGCCAGCAGCTTAGGGCCAGGGGCGAACACTGAAGCTTTCTTT.

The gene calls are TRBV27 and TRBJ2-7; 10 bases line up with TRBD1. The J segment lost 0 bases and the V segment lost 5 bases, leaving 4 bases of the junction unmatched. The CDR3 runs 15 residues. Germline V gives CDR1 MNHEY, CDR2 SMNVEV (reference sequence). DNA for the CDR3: TGTGCCAGCAGTCGATGGGACAGGGGCTCCTACGAGCAGTACTTC. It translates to CASSRWDRGSYEQYF.

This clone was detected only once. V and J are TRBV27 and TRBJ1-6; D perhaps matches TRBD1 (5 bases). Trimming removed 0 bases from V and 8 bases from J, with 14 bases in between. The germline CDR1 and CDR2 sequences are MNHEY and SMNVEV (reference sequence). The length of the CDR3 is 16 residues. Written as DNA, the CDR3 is TGTGCCAGCAGTTTATCAAGTGGGCAGGGTTATTCACCCCTCCACTTT. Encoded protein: CASSLSSGQGYSPLHF.

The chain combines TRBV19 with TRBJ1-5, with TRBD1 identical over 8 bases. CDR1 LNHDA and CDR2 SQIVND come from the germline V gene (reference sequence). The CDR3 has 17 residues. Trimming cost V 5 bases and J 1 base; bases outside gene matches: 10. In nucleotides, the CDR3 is TGTGCCAGTAGTCCTTACTTAGGGACAGGAAGCAATCAGCCCCAGCATTTT. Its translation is CASSPYLGTGSNQPQHF. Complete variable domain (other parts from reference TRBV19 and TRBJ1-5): DGGITQSPKYLFRKEGQNVTLSCEQNLNHDAMYWYRQDPGQGLRLIYYSQIVNDFQKGDIAEGYSVSREKKESFPLTVTSAQKNPTAFYLCASSPYLGTGSNQPQHFGDGTRLSIL.

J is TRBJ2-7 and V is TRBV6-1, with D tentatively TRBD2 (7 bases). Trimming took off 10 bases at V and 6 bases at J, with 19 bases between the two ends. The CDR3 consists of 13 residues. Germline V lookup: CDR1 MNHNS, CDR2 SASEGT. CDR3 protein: CATKGGSNPEQYF. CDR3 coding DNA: TGTGCCACTAAGGGGGGGTCCAATCCCGAGCAGTACTTC.

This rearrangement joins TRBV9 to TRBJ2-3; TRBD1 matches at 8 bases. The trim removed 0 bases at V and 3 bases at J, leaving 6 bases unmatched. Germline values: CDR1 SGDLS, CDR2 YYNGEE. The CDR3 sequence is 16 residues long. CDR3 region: CASSVGQGAGTDTQYF. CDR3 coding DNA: TGTGCCAGCAGCGTAGGGCAGGGGGCAGGGACAGATACGCAGTATTTT.

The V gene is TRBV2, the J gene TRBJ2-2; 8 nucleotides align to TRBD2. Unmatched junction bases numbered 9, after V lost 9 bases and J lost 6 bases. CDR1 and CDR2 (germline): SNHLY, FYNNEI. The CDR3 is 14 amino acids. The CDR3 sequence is CARGTSKGSGELFF. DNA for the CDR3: TGTGCCAGGGGGACTAGTAAAGGTTCCGGGGAGCTGTTTTTT.

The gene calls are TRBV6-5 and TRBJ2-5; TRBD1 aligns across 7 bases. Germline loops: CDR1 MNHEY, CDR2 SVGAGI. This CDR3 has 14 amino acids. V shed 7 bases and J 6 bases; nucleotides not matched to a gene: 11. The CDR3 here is CASKPGPGGKTQYF. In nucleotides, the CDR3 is TGTGCCAGCAAACCCGGGCCAGGGGGAAAGACCCAGTACTTC.

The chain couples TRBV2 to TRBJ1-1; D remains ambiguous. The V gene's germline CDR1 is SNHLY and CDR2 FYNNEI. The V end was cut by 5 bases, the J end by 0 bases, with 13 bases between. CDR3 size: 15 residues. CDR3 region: CASSPEGRMNTEAFF. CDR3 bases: TGTGCCAGCAGTCCGGAAGGCAGGATGAACACTGAAGCTTTCTTT.

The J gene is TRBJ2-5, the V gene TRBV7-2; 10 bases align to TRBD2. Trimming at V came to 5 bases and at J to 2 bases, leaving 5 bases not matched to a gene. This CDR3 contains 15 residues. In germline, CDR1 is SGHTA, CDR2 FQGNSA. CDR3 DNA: TGTGCCAGCAGCCGAGGACTAGCGGTACAAGAGACCCAGTACTTC. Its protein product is CASSRGLAVQETQYF.

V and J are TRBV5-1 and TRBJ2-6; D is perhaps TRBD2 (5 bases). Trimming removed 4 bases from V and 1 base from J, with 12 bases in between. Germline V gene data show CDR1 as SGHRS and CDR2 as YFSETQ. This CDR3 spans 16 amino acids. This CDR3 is CASSRYPGSGANVLTF. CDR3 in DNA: TGCGCCAGCAGCCGCTACCCGGGATCTGGGGCCAACGTCCTGACTTTC. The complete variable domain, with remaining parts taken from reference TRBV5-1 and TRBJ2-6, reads KAGVTQTPRYLIKTRGQQVTLSCSPISGHRSVSWYQQTPGQGLQFLFEYFSETQRNKGNFPGRFSGRQFSNSRSEMNVSTLELGDSALYLCASSRYPGSGANVLTFGAGSRLTVL.

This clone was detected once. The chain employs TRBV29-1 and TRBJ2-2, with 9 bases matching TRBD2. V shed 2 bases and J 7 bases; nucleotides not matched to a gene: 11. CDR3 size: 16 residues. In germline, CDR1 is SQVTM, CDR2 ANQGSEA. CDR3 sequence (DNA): TGCAGCGTTGAAACTGCGCGGGGGGGCCGTAACGGGGAGCTGTTTTTT. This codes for CSVETARGGRNGELFF.